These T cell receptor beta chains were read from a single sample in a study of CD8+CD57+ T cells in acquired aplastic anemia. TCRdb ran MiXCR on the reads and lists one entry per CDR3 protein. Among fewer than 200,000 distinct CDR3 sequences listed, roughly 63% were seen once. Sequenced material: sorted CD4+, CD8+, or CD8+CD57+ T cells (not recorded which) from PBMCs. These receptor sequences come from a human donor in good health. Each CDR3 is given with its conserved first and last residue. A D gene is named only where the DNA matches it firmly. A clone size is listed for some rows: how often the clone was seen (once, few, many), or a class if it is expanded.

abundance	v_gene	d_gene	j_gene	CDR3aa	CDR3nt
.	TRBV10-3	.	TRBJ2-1	CAISMDFRDEQFF	TGTGCCATCAGTATGGACTTTCGTGATGAGCAGTTCTTC
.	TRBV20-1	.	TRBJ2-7	CSARTLGGHEQYF	TGCAGTGCTAGAACCCTAGGAGGCCACGAGCAGTACTTC
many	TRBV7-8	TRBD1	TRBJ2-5	CASSPGTGQETQYF	TGTGCCAGCAGCCCGGGGACAGGGCAGGAGACCCAGTACTTC
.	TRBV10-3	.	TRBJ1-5	CASSELGNQPQHF	TGTGCCAGCAGTGAGTTGGGAAATCAGCCCCAGCATTTT
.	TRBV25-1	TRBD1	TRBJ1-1	CATQDRQGMNTEAFF	TGTGCCACCCAAGATCGACAGGGGATGAACACTGAAGCTTTCTTT
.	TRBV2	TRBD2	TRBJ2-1	CASSERGLSTNEQFF	TGTGCCAGCAGTGAACGGGGACTATCCACCAATGAGCAGTTCTTC
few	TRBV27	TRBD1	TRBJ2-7	CASSYGQGSVYEQYF	TGTGCCAGCAGTTACGGACAGGGGAGCGTCTACGAGCAGTACTTC
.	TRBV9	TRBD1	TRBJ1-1	CASSAGQVFSNTEAFF	TGTGCCAGCAGCGCTGGACAGGTCTTTTCGAACACTGAAGCTTTCTTT
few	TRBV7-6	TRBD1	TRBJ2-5	CASSSGTGAVRGTETQYF	TGTGCCAGCAGCTCAGGGACAGGGGCAGTGCGGGGAACAGAGACCCAGTACTTC
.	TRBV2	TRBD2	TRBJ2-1	CASSSGTRGEQFF	TGTGCCAGCAGTTCCGGGACTAGAGGTGAGCAGTTCTTC
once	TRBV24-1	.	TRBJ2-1	CATSVSGPGSYNEQFF	TGTGCCACCAGTGTTTCCGGGCCCGGCTCCTACAATGAGCAGTTCTTC
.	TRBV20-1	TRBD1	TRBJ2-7	CSAREWTGNEQYF	TGCAGTGCTAGAGAATGGACAGGGAACGAGCAGTACTTC
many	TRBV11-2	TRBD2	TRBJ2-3	CASTTSGSADTQYF	TGTGCCAGCACCACTAGCGGGAGCGCAGATACGCAGTATTTT
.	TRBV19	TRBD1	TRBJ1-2	CASSIPTGSGYGYTF	TGTGCCAGTAGTATCCCGACAGGGTCCGGCTATGGCTACACCTTC
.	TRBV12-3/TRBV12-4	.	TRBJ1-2	CASGTDGYNYGYTF	TGTGCTAGCGGAACGGACGGTTATAACTATGGCTACACCTTC
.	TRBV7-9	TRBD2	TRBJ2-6	CASSPTSGRDYSGANVLTF	TGTGCCAGCAGCCCCACTAGCGGGAGGGATTACTCTGGGGCCAACGTCCTGACTTTC
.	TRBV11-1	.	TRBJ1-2	CASSAYPMGGYTF	TGTGCCAGCAGCGCTTATCCGATGGGCGGCTACACCTTC
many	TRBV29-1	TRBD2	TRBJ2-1	CSVFGTSGRTWPSSYNEQFF	TGCAGCGTGTTCGGGACTAGCGGGAGGACTTGGCCGAGCTCCTACAATGAGCAGTTCTTC
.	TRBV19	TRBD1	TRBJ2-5	CATGQGPRETQYF	TGTGCCACCGGACAGGGCCCTAGGGAGACCCAGTACTTC
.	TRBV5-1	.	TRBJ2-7	CASRALGQGYEQYF	TGCGCCAGCCGCGCACTGGGGCAGGGGTACGAGCAGTACTTC
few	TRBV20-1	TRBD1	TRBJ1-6	CSARERDSPTPLHF	TGCAGTGCTAGAGAGAGGGACAGCCCGACCCCCCTCCACTTT
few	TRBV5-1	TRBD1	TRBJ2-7	CASSGTGTGIYEQYF	TGCGCCAGCAGCGGTACCGGGACAGGGATCTACGAGCAGTACTTC
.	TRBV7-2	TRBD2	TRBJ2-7	CASNPSGRAYEQYF	TGTGCCAGCAACCCAAGCGGGAGGGCCTACGAGCAGTACTTC
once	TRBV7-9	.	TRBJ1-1	CASSLGRAGNTEAFF	TGTGCCAGCAGCTTGGGCAGGGCGGGGAACACCGAAGCTTTCTTT
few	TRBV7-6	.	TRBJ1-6	CASSLGGSGLGAPLHF	TGTGCCAGCAGCTTAGGTGGCAGCGGGTTGGGCGCACCCCTCCACTTT
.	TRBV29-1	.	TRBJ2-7	CSVRVTGGYEQYF	TGCAGCGTTCGTGTGACAGGCGGCTACGAGCAGTACTTC
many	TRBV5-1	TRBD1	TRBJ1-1	CASSLGDRGMNTEAFF	TGCGCCAGCAGCCTGGGGGACAGGGGAATGAACACTGAAGCTTTCTTT
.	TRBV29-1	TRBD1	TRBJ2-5	CSVRDRGRGETQYF	TGCAGCGTTCGGGACAGGGGGCGAGGGGAGACCCAGTACTTC
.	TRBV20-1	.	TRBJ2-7	CSARGQPYEQYF	TGCAGTGCTAGGGGGCAGCCCTACGAGCAGTACTTC
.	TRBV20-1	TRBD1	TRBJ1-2	CSARDHRGANYGYTF	TGCAGTGCTAGGGACCACAGGGGAGCAAACTATGGCTACACCTTC
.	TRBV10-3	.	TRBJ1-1	CAISETGLNTEAFF	TGTGCCATCAGTGAGACAGGGCTGAACACTGAAGCTTTCTTT
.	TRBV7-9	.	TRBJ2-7	CASSHGGDGLYEQYF	TGTGCCAGCAGCCATGGGGGCGACGGGCTCTACGAGCAGTACTTC
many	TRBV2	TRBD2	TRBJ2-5	CASKGTSGVQETQYF	TGTGCCAGCAAGGGGACTAGCGGAGTCCAAGAGACCCAGTACTTC
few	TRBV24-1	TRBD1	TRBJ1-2	CATSDRTGAGYTF	TGTGCCACCAGTGACCGGACAGGGGCTGGCTACACCTTC
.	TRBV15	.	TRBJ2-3	CATSTQTSTDTQYF	TGTGCCACCAGCACCCAAACTAGCACAGATACGCAGTATTTT
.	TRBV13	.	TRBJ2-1	CATSAPSSYNEQFF	TGTGCCACCAGCGCCCCTAGCTCCTACAATGAGCAGTTCTTC
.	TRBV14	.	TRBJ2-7	CASSQVHLYEQYF	TGTGCCAGCAGCCAAGTGCACCTCTACGAGCAGTACTTC